The rows below give T cell receptor beta chains drawn from one sample of a study of CD8 T cells in ankylosing spondylitis. Each CDR3 protein gets one entry after TCRdb re-called the 5' RACE reads with MiXCR. The repertoire includes over 600,000 distinct CDR3 sequences, around 19% of them detected once, and about a fifth sits in the top ten. The sample consisted of blood, either unsorted or a sorted T cell fraction (not recorded which). The receptors shown here come from a male donor with ankylosing spondylitis. Both conserved end residues are part of each CDR3. Fields, in order: V gene, J gene, D gene, clone size, CDR3 protein, CDR3 DNA. The D gene is left open where the match is weak. Size is stated for part of the rows, as once, few or many counts, or as a class when the clone is expanded.

TRBV7-3,TRBJ2-1,-,few,CASSFFGGPDEQFF,TGTGCCAGCAGCTTTTTCGGGGGCCCAGATGAGCAGTTCTTC
TRBV12-3/TRBV12-4,TRBJ1-1,TRBD1,many,CASRETGSNTEAFF,TGTGCCAGCAGGGAGACAGGGTCGAACACTGAAGCTTTCTTT
TRBV12-3/TRBV12-4,TRBJ1-1,TRBD1,few,CASSLGYRDRGDTEAFF,TGTGCCAGCAGTTTAGGGTACCGGGACAGGGGGGACACTGAAGCTTTCTTT
TRBV4-2,TRBJ2-7,-,few,CASSQEDSDSYEQYF,TGTGCCAGCAGCCAAGAGGACTCCGATTCCTACGAGCAGTACTTC
TRBV7-9,TRBJ1-6,-,few,CASSPQGRGYNSPLHF,TGTGCCAGCAGCCCACAGGGAAGGGGGTATAATTCACCCCTCCACTTT
TRBV28,TRBJ1-2,-,-,CASSGQYGYTF,TGTGCCAGCAGTGGACAATATGGCTACACCTTC
TRBV29-1,TRBJ1-2,-,-,CSVVVTLGYGYTF,TGCAGCGTTGTTGTCACCTTGGGGTATGGCTACACCTTC
TRBV20-1,TRBJ2-1,TRBD2,-,CSARFKSGLADNEQFF,TGCAGTGCTCGCTTCAAGTCAGGACTAGCGGACAATGAGCAGTTCTTC
TRBV5-1,TRBJ2-7,-,few,CASSLVAGTPYEQYF,TGCGCCAGCAGCTTGGTCGCGGGGACCCCCTACGAGCAGTACTTC
TRBV7-8,TRBJ2-7,TRBD2,-,CASSSGTSGTYEQYF,TGTGCCAGCAGCTCCGGGACTAGCGGAACCTACGAGCAGTACTTC
TRBV9,TRBJ1-1,-,-,CASSVGWGPANTEAFF,TGTGCCAGCAGCGTAGGCTGGGGACCGGCGAACACTGAAGCTTTCTTT
TRBV4-2,TRBJ2-4,-,few,CASSQDGLKRDIQYF,TGTGCCAGCAGCCAAGATGGACTAAAGAGGGACATTCAGTACTTC
TRBV11-2,TRBJ2-5,TRBD2,-,CASSPPTSGSFMGQTQYF,TGTGCCAGCAGCCCGCCGACTAGCGGGTCATTTATGGGGCAGACCCAGTACTTC
TRBV6-1,TRBJ1-1,TRBD1,-,CASRLGQGAGGTEAFF,TGTGCCAGCAGACTAGGACAGGGGGCAGGGGGCACTGAAGCTTTCTTT
TRBV7-3,TRBJ2-2,TRBD1,-,CASSRDSGAGELFF,TGTGCCAGCAGCCGGGACAGTGGGGCCGGGGAGCTGTTTTTT
TRBV6-5,TRBJ1-6,TRBD1,many,CASSYGFGTGASPLHF,TGTGCCAGCAGTTACGGCTTCGGGACAGGAGCTTCACCCCTCCACTTT
TRBV28,TRBJ2-2,-,few,CASSPPQGIGELFF,TGTGCCAGCAGTCCTCCTCAGGGAATCGGGGAGCTGTTTTTT
TRBV12-3/TRBV12-4,TRBJ1-1,-,-,CASIPGKGVTEAFF,TGTGCCAGCATTCCCGGTAAGGGGGTCACTGAAGCTTTCTTT
TRBV27,TRBJ2-7,TRBD2,-,CASSFRGRGYEQYF,TGTGCCAGCAGTTTCCGCGGGAGGGGCTACGAGCAGTACTTC
TRBV20-1,TRBJ2-7,TRBD1,few,CSAPTGISYEQYF,TGCAGTGCTCCGACAGGGATCTCCTACGAGCAGTACTTC
TRBV20-1,TRBJ1-4,-,few,CSARSQDEKLFF,TGCAGTGCTAGGTCGCAGGATGAAAAACTGTTTTTT
TRBV20-1,TRBJ1-6,-,-,CSARDRPGFINSPLHF,TGCAGTGCTAGAGACCGTCCGGGGTTTATTAATTCACCCCTCCACTTT
TRBV4-1,TRBJ1-2,-,many,CASSGLRSGSGYGYTF,TGCGCCAGCAGCGGGCTCCGTTCGGGTAGTGGCTATGGCTACACCTTC
TRBV20-1,TRBJ1-1,-,-,CSAPRREGAEAFF,TGCAGTGCTCCCCGCAGGGAAGGGGCTGAAGCTTTCTTT
TRBV4-1,TRBJ1-1,-,few,CASSGVWGRSNTEAFF,TGCGCCAGCAGCGGGGTGTGGGGGAGATCTAACACTGAAGCTTTCTTT
TRBV13,TRBJ1-2,TRBD1,few,CASSYPNRGGYTF,TGTGCCAGCAGCTACCCGAACAGGGGTGGCTACACCTTC
TRBV29-1,TRBJ1-1,-,-,CSGGRSNTEAFF,TGCAGCGGGGGACGGTCGAACACTGAAGCTTTCTTT
TRBV7-9,TRBJ1-6,-,once,CASSHRDGPNSPLHF,TGTGCCAGCAGCCACCGGGACGGCCCCAATTCACCCCTCCACTTT
TRBV6-1,TRBJ1-5,TRBD1,few,CAVKGQAHSNQPQHF,TGTGCCGTGAAGGGACAGGCGCATAGCAATCAGCCCCAGCATTTT
TRBV29-1,TRBJ2-7,-,many,CSVEGGGVNTYEQYF,TGCAGCGTTGAAGGCGGAGGGGTTAATACATACGAGCAGTACTTC
TRBV20-1,TRBJ2-3,TRBD2,few,CSAEASGRGNTQYF,TGCAGTGCCGAGGCTAGCGGGAGGGGTAATACGCAGTATTTT
TRBV5-1,TRBJ2-5,TRBD1,few,CASSFSSKGATLFETQYF,TGCGCCAGCAGCTTCTCGAGTAAGGGGGCTACGTTGTTCGAGACCCAGTACTTC
TRBV4-2,TRBJ2-1,-,-,CASSRFRDREQFF,TGTGCCAGCAGCCGATTCCGAGACCGAGAGCAGTTCTTC
TRBV7-9,TRBJ1-3,-,-,CASSSPTASGNTIYF,TGTGCCAGCAGCTCCCCTACGGCCTCTGGAAACACCATATATTTT
TRBV10-3,TRBJ1-4,-,few,CAISEGATAEKLFF,TGTGCCATCAGTGAGGGCGCGACAGCTGAAAAACTGTTTTTT
TRBV29-1,TRBJ2-1,-,-,CSVYPDGRMVEQFF,TGCAGCGTTTACCCCGACGGGAGAATGGTTGAGCAGTTCTTC
TRBV5-1,TRBJ1-1,TRBD1,few,CASSLDRDYMNTEAFF,TGCGCCAGCAGCCTGGACAGGGACTACATGAACACTGAAGCTTTCTTT
TRBV12-3/TRBV12-4,TRBJ2-3,-,few,CASTHPSAARTDTQYF,TGTGCCAGCACCCACCCCTCGGCTGCCCGCACAGATACGCAGTATTTT
TRBV11-2,TRBJ2-7,TRBD1,-,CASSSDRGFYEQYF,TGTGCCAGCAGCTCGGACAGGGGTTTCTACGAGCAGTACTTC
TRBV7-9,TRBJ2-6,-,-,CASSPLGGFPRANVLTF,TGTGCCAGCAGCCCCCTAGGGGGGTTCCCCAGGGCCAACGTCCTGACTTTC
TRBV20-1,TRBJ2-6,-,-,CSAPSRGSGANVLTF,TGCAGTGCTCCATCGCGGGGCTCTGGGGCCAACGTCCTGACTTTC
TRBV27,TRBJ1-2,TRBD1,few,CASSSLGQGIVRNGYTF,TGTGCCAGCAGTAGCTTAGGACAGGGGATTGTGAGAAATGGCTACACCTTC
TRBV27,TRBJ1-2,-,few,CASSSSLTANYGYTF,TGTGCCAGCAGTTCCTCCCTCACAGCTAACTATGGCTACACCTTC
TRBV5-1,TRBJ2-1,TRBD1,-,CASSLEGAGEQFF,TGCGCCAGCAGCTTGGAGGGGGCAGGGGAGCAGTTCTTC
TRBV6-5,TRBJ2-3,TRBD2,-,CASSYLGAGKEDTQYF,TGTGCCAGCAGTTACTTAGGAGCGGGGAAAGAAGATACGCAGTATTTT
TRBV11-2,TRBJ2-5,-,-,CASSLDTGHLEELVIKETQYF,TGTGCCAGCAGCTTAGACACCGGGCACTTGGAGGAACTAGTCATTAAAGAGACCCAGTACTTC
TRBV7-3,TRBJ2-2,TRBD2,-,CASSLSERTSSTGELFF,TGTGCCAGCAGCTTAAGTGAAAGGACTAGTTCCACCGGGGAGCTGTTTTTT
TRBV18,TRBJ2-7,-,-,CASSPDSIYEQYF,TGTGCCAGCTCACCCGACTCGATCTACGAGCAGTACTTC
TRBV7-9,TRBJ1-1,-,few,CASSPGGSPNTEAFF,TGTGCCAGCAGCCCCGGGGGGAGTCCGAACACTGAAGCTTTCTTT
TRBV12-3/TRBV12-4,TRBJ2-1,-,many,CASSFRNSNNEQFF,TGTGCCAGCAGTTTTAGGAACAGTAACAATGAGCAGTTCTTC
TRBV10-2,TRBJ2-1,-,once,CASSGINNEQFF,TGCGCCAGCAGTGGAATAAACAATGAGCAGTTCTTC